One sample yielded the 25 T cell receptor beta chains listed below, sequenced in a study of blood T cell repertoires in COVID-19. The table came from immunoSEQ multiplex PCR; TCRdb's copy has only in-frame clones and leaves some out. The sample lists 400,000 to 550,000 clones; around 90% were seen once. The sample comprised PBMCs or T cells enriched from blood (not recorded which). The receptors stem from a woman aged 18-35 years with acute COVID-19.

This chain joins TRBV28 and TRBJ2-1; D is possibly TRBD1 (5 bases). There are 15 residues in the CDR3. The V gene's germline CDR1 is MDHEN and CDR2 SYDVKM. Trimming pared 3 bases from V and 9 bases from J, leaving 18 bases between. CDR3 loop: CASSLNGARIGEQFF. CDR3 bases: TGTGCCAGCAGTTTGAATGGGGCGCGTATAGGTGAGCAGTTCTTC.

This sequence joins TRBV3-1 (or the pseudogene TRBV3-2) and TRBJ2-3; maybe TRBD2 (5 bases). Germline V lookup: CDR1 LGHDT, CDR2 YNNKEL (reference sequence). The CDR3 is made up of 14 amino acids. V was pared by 0 bases and J by 8 bases, with 12 bases between. The CDR3 DNA is TGTGCCAGCAGCCAAGATCGGCGGGTAGGTACGCAGTATTTT. Translated, it gives CASSQDRRVGTQYF.

The J gene is TRBJ2-1, the V gene TRBV5-4, with 7 bases identical to TRBD2. The ends lost 2 bases at V and 4 bases at J; junction bases unmatched: 6. CDR1 and CDR2 from the germline V gene are SGHNT and YYREEE (reference sequence). The CDR3 sequence is 15 residues long. CDR3 bases: TGTGCCAGCAGCTTAAGGCGGGAGATGTACAATGAGCAGTTCTTC. Protein sequence: CASSLRREMYNEQFF. Based on the CDR3 plus reference TRBV5-4 and TRBJ2-1, the full variable domain is ETGVTQSPTHLIKTRGQQVTLRCSSQSGHNTVSWYQQALGQGPQFIFQYYREEENGRGNFPPRFSGLQFPNYSSELNVNALELDDSALYLCASSLRREMYNEQFFGPGTRLTVL.

This clone was counted once. The rearrangement links TRBV2 to TRBJ2-1; 10 bases agree with TRBD2. CDR1 is SNHLY and CDR2 is FYNNEI in the germline V gene. The CDR3 is 16 residues long. J was trimmed by 3 bases and V by 8 bases; bases with no gene match: 10. CDR3 in DNA: TGTGCCAGCTCCCCCGGGGGGACTAGCGTCTACAATGAGCAGTTCTTC. Encoded protein: CASSPGGTSVYNEQFF.

The gene calls are TRBV9 and TRBJ1-2, with TRBD1 identical over 7 bases. The CDR3 is made up of 13 amino acids. Germline CDR1 SGDLS, CDR2 YYNGEE. V lost 4 bases, J lost 6 bases, and 6 bases stayed unmatched. CDR3 in DNA: TGTGCCAGCAGCCCAAGGGACAGCCATGGCTACACCTTC. Translated: CASSPRDSHGYTF.

This chain joins TRBV5-1 and TRBJ2-5, with 8 nucleotides matching TRBD2. V lost 5 bases and J lost 7; bases outside the gene matches: 28. Germline values: CDR1 SGHRS, CDR2 YFSETQ. The CDR3 contains 20 residues. In DNA form, the CDR3 reads TGCGCCAGCAGACTCGCTCCACAGCGGGGGTTGGACCCGAGTTGGGGGACCCAGTACTTC. This codes for CASRLAPQRGLDPSWGTQYF. Full variable domain (remainder filled in from reference TRBV5-1 and TRBJ2-5): KAGVTQTPRYLIKTRGQQVTLSCSPISGHRSVSWYQQTPGQGLQFLFEYFSETQRNKGNFPGRFSGRQFSNSRSEMNVSTLELGDSALYLCASRLAPQRGLDPSWGTQYFGPGTRLLVL.

The rearrangement uses TRBV2 and TRBJ2-7, with TRBD2 matching 10 bases. With V trimmed by 6 bases and J by 5 bases, 7 bases remained unmatched. Germline V gene data show CDR1 as SNHLY and CDR2 as FYNNEI. The CDR3 spans 14 residues. CDR3 bases: TGTGCCAGCAGCGAGCGGGAGGGCCTCCACGAGCAGTACTTC. Translating gives CASSEREGLHEQYF.

This clone appeared a single time. The sample carries other DNA sequences with the same CDR3. The chain couples TRBV5-1 to TRBJ2-1; 13 bases align to TRBD2. CDR1 SGHRS and CDR2 YFSETQ come from the germline V gene. The trim removed 3 bases at V and 8 bases at J, leaving 2 bases unmatched. The CDR3 runs to 14 residues. The CDR3 nucleotides read TGCGCCAGCAGCTCCGGGACTAGCGGGGATGAGCAGTTCTTC. Translating gives CASSSGTSGDEQFF. The full variable domain, completed using reference TRBV5-1 and TRBJ2-1, is KAGVTQTPRYLIKTRGQQVTLSCSPISGHRSVSWYQQTPGQGLQFLFEYFSETQRNKGNFPGRFSGRQFSNSRSEMNVSTLELGDSALYLCASSSGTSGDEQFFGPGTRLTVL.

This chain joins TRBV5-4 and TRBJ2-7; 10 bases map to TRBD2. After removal of 2 bases from V and 4 bases from J, the junction contained 6 bases not matched to a gene. The CDR3 is 15 residues long. Germline-derived CDR1 and CDR2 are SGHNT and YYREEE (reference sequence). The CDR3 reads CASSFSGGPTYEQYF. DNA of the CDR3: TGTGCCAGCAGCTTTAGCGGGGGGCCGACATACGAGCAGTACTTC.

This chain joins TRBV10-3 and TRBJ1-2; possibly TRBD1 for D (5 bases). This CDR3 contains 13 residues. With 2 bases removed from V and 4 bases from J, the gap between germline ends came to 8 bases. Germline CDR1 ENHRY, CDR2 SYGVKD. CDR3 sequence: CAISEAGPYGYTF. The DNA of the CDR3 is TGTGCCATCAGTGAGGCAGGGCCCTATGGCTACACCTTC.

This clone came up once. The chain has TRBV30 and TRBJ2-1; D perhaps matches TRBD2 (5 bases). The CDR3 has 11 amino acids. Germline V CDR1 and CDR2: GTSNPN, SVGIG (reference sequence). Trimming left V 1 base short and J 12 bases short, with 10 bases between. In nucleotides, the CDR3 is TGTGCCTGGAGTGAGACGGGGAGGCAGTTCTTC. It is translated as CAWSETGRQFF.

With regard to this clone: The sample holds other DNA sequences that translate to the same CDR3. The chain couples TRBV3-1 (or the pseudogene TRBV3-2) to TRBJ1-1; no clear D gene. The germline V and J ends were trimmed by 1 base and 5 bases, with 8 bases remaining between them. Germline assignment: CDR1 LGHDT and CDR2 YNNKEL (reference sequence). This CDR3 has 13 amino acids. The CDR3: CASSQVRETEAFF. CDR3 nucleotide sequence: TGTGCCAGCAGCCAAGTGCGAGAGACTGAAGCTTTCTTT.

The chain couples TRBV25-1 to TRBJ2-5; D ambiguous. Germline CDR1 and CDR2: MGHDK and SYGVNS. The CDR3 totals 10 residues. Trimming removed 4 bases from V and 8 bases from J, with 5 bases in between. As DNA, the CDR3 is TGTGCCAGCAGTGGTAAAACCCAGTACTTC. Translated, it gives CASSGKTQYF.

This clone was seen once. The chain has TRBV3-1 (or the pseudogene TRBV3-2) and TRBJ1-2; D not resolved. Germline CDR1 LGHDT, CDR2 YNNKEL (reference sequence). V gave up 1 base and J gave up 1 base, with 7 bases separating them. The CDR3 runs to 14 residues. The CDR3 DNA reads as TGTGCCAGCAGCCAAGTTTCCTATAACTATGGCTACACCTTC. The encoded protein is CASSQVSYNYGYTF.

The chain has TRBV10-3 and TRBJ2-7; 10 nucleotides agree with TRBD2. Germline assignment: CDR1 ENHRY and CDR2 SYGVKD. CDR3 length: 14 residues. V shed 9 bases, J shed 3 bases, and the junction held 8 bases outside the gene matches. CDR3 coding DNA: TGTGCCATTGCCCCTGGGACTAGCGTCTACGAGCAGTACTTC. Its protein is CAIAPGTSVYEQYF.

The V call is TRBV5-1, the J call TRBJ2-1, with 11 bases aligning to TRBD1. CDR1 is SGHRS and CDR2 is YFSETQ in the germline V gene. Unmatched junction bases numbered 4, after V lost 4 bases and J lost 7 bases. CDR3 length equals 14 residues. The CDR3 DNA reads as TGCGCCAGCAGCGCCGGACAGGGGGCTAATGAGCAGTTCTTC. Amino acids: CASSAGQGANEQFF. The full variable domain, rest sourced from reference TRBV5-1 and TRBJ2-1, is KAGVTQTPRYLIKTRGQQVTLSCSPISGHRSVSWYQQTPGQGLQFLFEYFSETQRNKGNFPGRFSGRQFSNSRSEMNVSTLELGDSALYLCASSAGQGANEQFFGPGTRLTVL.

V gene TRBV10-3 combines with J gene TRBJ2-7, with D perhaps matching TRBD2 (6 bases). The CDR3 consists of 12 residues. Trimming stripped 10 bases from V and 2 bases from J, with 12 bases between. Germline V gene data show CDR1 as ENHRY and CDR2 as SYGVKD. The CDR3 reads CATEGGTYEQYF. The CDR3 nucleotides read TGTGCCACCGAAGGCGGGACCTACGAGCAGTACTTC.

Written as DNA, the CDR3 is TGTGCCAGCACGCCGCGGGCTAAATTTACCGGGGAGCTGTTTTTT. Translating gives CASTPRAKFTGELFF. J is TRBJ2-2 and V is TRBV9, with a possible D match to TRBD2 (5 bases). V lost 6 bases and J lost 5, with 17 bases in between. This CDR3 comprises 15 residues. Germline V CDR1 and CDR2: SGDLS, YYNGEE.

The chain couples TRBV1 to TRBJ2-7; TRBD1 is the table's D call, not checked against the DNA. TRBV1 is given as a pseudogene. The CDR3 loop spans 18 amino acids. Here the CDR3 DNA reads TGCACCAGCAGCCAAGAAAAGGGGTGGACAGGTTCAACCTACGAGCAGTACTTC. Protein: CTSSQEKGWTGSTYEQYF.

The CDR3 DNA reads as TGTGCCAGTAGTATGGGGACAGGGGGCACTGAAGCTTTCTTT. It encodes CASSMGTGGTEAFF. The rearrangement links TRBV19 to TRBJ1-1, with 11 nucleotides matching TRBD1. The J segment lost 4 bases and the V segment lost 3 bases, leaving 1 base of the junction unmatched. Germline V gene data show CDR1 as LNHDA and CDR2 as SQIVND (reference sequence). This CDR3 is 14 amino acids long. The complete variable domain, with remaining parts taken from reference TRBV19 and TRBJ1-1, reads DGGITQSPKYLFRKEGQNVTLSCEQNLNHDAMYWYRQDPGQGLRLIYYSQIVNDFQKGDIAEGYSVSREKKESFPLTVTSAQKNPTAFYLCASSMGTGGTEAFFGQGTRLTVV.

This chain joins TRBV7-8 and TRBJ1-5; 9 bases line up with TRBD1. CDR3 length: 17 amino acids. Trimming removed 4 bases from V and 0 bases from J; junction bases left unmatched: 7. Germline V CDR1 and CDR2: SGHVS, FQNEAQ. Written as DNA, the CDR3 is TGTGCCAGCAGCTCTTTGACAGGGGGAAATAGCAATCAGCCCCAGCATTTT. Amino acid sequence: CASSSLTGGNSNQPQHF. The whole variable domain, filled in from reference TRBV7-8 and TRBJ1-5, reads GAGVSQSPRYKVAKRGQDVALRCDPISGHVSLFWYQQALGQGPEFLTYFQNEAQLDKSGLPSDRFFAERPEGSVSTLKIQRTQQEDSAVYLCASSSLTGGNSNQPQHFGDGTRLSIL.

This sequence joins TRBV5-8 and TRBJ2-3, with 10 bases matching TRBD2. The germline V gene encodes CDR1 SGHTS and CDR2 YDEGEE. The CDR3 is made up of 16 amino acids. Trimming cost V 4 bases and J 0 bases; bases outside gene matches: 5. The CDR3 here is CASSPPTSGSTDTQYF. CDR3 coding DNA: TGTGCCAGCAGCCCACCGACTAGCGGGAGCACAGATACGCAGTATTTT. The full variable domain, with the rest looked up from reference TRBV5-8 and TRBJ2-3, is EAGVTQSPTHLIKTRGQQATLRCSPISGHTSVYWYQQALGLGLQFLLWYDEGEERNRGNFPPRFSGRQFPNYSSELNVNALELEDSALYLCASSPPTSGSTDTQYFGPGTRLTVL.

The chain links TRBV7-9 to TRBJ1-1; no clear D gene. V was shortened by 8 bases and J by 3 bases, with 10 bases between the two germline ends. This CDR3 has 12 amino acids. Germline values: CDR1 SEHNR, CDR2 FQNEAQ (reference sequence). CDR3 amino acids: CASSQFDTEAFF. DNA for the CDR3: TGTGCCAGCTCTCAGTTTGACACTGAAGCTTTCTTT.

The chain links TRBV7-9 to TRBJ1-1; perhaps TRBD1 as D (5 bases). This CDR3 region has 19 residues. The germline V gene encodes CDR1 SEHNR and CDR2 FQNEAQ (reference sequence). Deletions cut 1 base from V and 1 base from J, with 22 bases between. CDR3 loop: CASSLVPFSGQWENTEAFF. The CDR3 nucleotides are TGTGCCAGCAGCTTAGTCCCGTTTTCAGGGCAATGGGAGAACACTGAAGCTTTCTTT.

The chain has TRBV5-1 and TRBJ1-4; D is perhaps TRBD1 (5 bases). Trimming shortened V by 4 bases and J by 4 bases, and 11 bases separated the two germline ends. Germline V lookup: CDR1 SGHRS, CDR2 YFSETQ. The CDR3 runs to 14 residues. The CDR3, as DNA: TGCGCCAGCAGCGAGACAGCTCATAATGAAAAACTGTTTTTT. Amino acid sequence: CASSETAHNEKLFF.